The next 8 T cell receptor beta chains were all read from a single sample in a study of blood T cell repertoires in COVID-19. Sequencing was performed with immunoSEQ multiplex PCR; in TCRdb, only in-frame clones are kept and a portion is missing. The table shows under 300,000 clones, with 82% occurring only once. Input material: peripheral blood. These receptors originate from a woman of 80 years or more with active or convalescent COVID-19.

The chain uses TRBV29-1 and TRBJ2-3; a possible D gene is TRBD1 (5 bases). V lost 6 bases, J lost 0 bases, and 13 bases lay in between. The germline V gene encodes CDR1 SQVTM and CDR2 ANQGSEA. The CDR3 spans 14 residues. CDR3 sequence: CSVSLRTSTDTQYF. Written as DNA, the CDR3 is TGCAGCGTATCCCTCCGGACAAGCACAGATACGCAGTATTTT.

The J gene is TRBJ2-1, the V gene TRBV19, with D hard to call. V shed 4 bases and J shed 7 bases, with 5 bases lying between them. Germline CDR1 is LNHDA and CDR2 is SQIVND (reference sequence). The CDR3 is 11 amino acids. The DNA for the CDR3 is TGTGCCAGTAGTAACATGAATGAGCAGTTCTTC. Its protein product is CASSNMNEQFF.

This clone was seen a handful of times. The V and J genes are TRBV19 and TRBJ2-7; TRBD2 matches at 13 bases. CDR1 LNHDA and CDR2 SQIVND come from the germline V gene (reference sequence). This CDR3 comprises 17 residues. Germline trimming cut 3 bases from V and 1 base from J; bases unmatched to any gene: 6. The CDR3 protein is CASSIRTSGSVSYEQYF. The CDR3 nucleotides are TGTGCCAGTAGTATTAGGACTAGCGGGAGCGTATCCTACGAGCAGTACTTC.

The chain recombines TRBV10-3 with TRBJ1-6, with 7 bases identical to TRBD1. This CDR3 has 17 amino acids. V dropped 1 base and J dropped 6; count of bases not matched to a gene: 9. Germline assignment: CDR1 ENHRY and CDR2 SYGVKD. CDR3 in amino acids: CAISEWGQSRSNSPLHF. The CDR3 nucleotides are TGTGCCATCAGTGAGTGGGGACAGAGCCGTTCTAATTCACCCCTCCACTTT.

V usage is TRBV5-1 and J usage is TRBJ2-7, with 8 bases that match TRBD1. This CDR3 is built from 14 residues. The trim removed 5 bases at V and 1 base at J, leaving 5 bases unmatched. Per the germline V gene, CDR1 is SGHRS and CDR2 is YFSETQ. The DNA for the CDR3 is TGCGCCAGCAGATTACAGGGGGAATCCTACGAGCAGTACTTC. It translates to CASRLQGESYEQYF.

V and J are TRBV12-3 or TRBV12-4 and TRBJ1-3; perhaps TRBD1 as D (5 bases). The CDR3 spans 12 residues. V was trimmed by 5 bases and J by 11 bases, leaving 13 bases between them. The CDR3 loop is CASSGARRAIYF. The DNA of the CDR3 is TGTGCCAGCAGTGGGGCCAGGAGGGCCATATATTTT.

The chain couples TRBV2 to TRBJ2-7; D gene ambiguous. The CDR3 is 15 residues long. V was trimmed by 2 bases and J by 0 bases, leaving 11 bases between them. The germline V gene encodes CDR1 SNHLY and CDR2 FYNNEI. CDR3 sequence: CASSEFTYPSYEQYF. As DNA, the CDR3 is TGTGCCAGCAGTGAATTTACATATCCCTCCTACGAGCAGTACTTC.

The chain recombines TRBV5-5 with TRBJ1-4; D is uncertain. Trimming shortened V by 2 bases and J by 2 bases, and 13 bases separated the two germline ends. The germline gives CDR1 SGHKS, CDR2 YYEKEE (reference sequence). The CDR3 covers 16 residues. Here the CDR3 DNA reads TGTGCCAGCAGCTTTGGTCCGCGGAATACTAATGAAAAACTGTTTTTT. Its protein product is CASSFGPRNTNEKLFF.